The sample holds one count of the clone carrying this T cell receptor (beta chain). The target antigen is unknown. A junction boundary mismatches the germline segment, possibly from a read error. The data are from a study of cytomegalovirus exposure and HLA in healthy donors. General study points: According to a subsequent analysis, TCR clusters identified in the first cohort showed a tendency to co-occur across the 100 to 150 validation repertoires.

Per the germline V gene, CDR1 is SGHTA and CDR2 is FQGNSA. This CDR3 is built from 13 residues. The table came from immunoSEQ multiplex PCR; TCRdb's copy has only in-frame clones and leaves some out. The repertoire holds over 110,000 clones, 70% to 90% seen once, with roughly 10% in the top ten. V usage is TRBV7-2 and J usage is TRBJ1-2; the D gene is possibly TRBD1 (5 bases). This receptor was obtained from a man in his late teens or twenties in good health and CMV-seropositive. The source material was PBMCs. CDR3 nucleotide sequence: TGTGCCAGCAGCTTAGCCGCGGGGCAGGGTTGGTCCTTC. It codes for CASSLAAGQGWSF.